A selection of T cell receptor beta chains follows, all from one sample in a study of cytomegalovirus exposure and HLA in healthy donors. Some clones are missing from TCRdb's copy, which holds only in-frame ones; the method was immunoSEQ multiplex PCR. The sample carries about 200,000 clones, around 83% recorded once. Sequencing used PBMCs. These receptors all stem from a middle-aged woman in good health and CMV-seronegative. Each CDR3 is given with its conserved first and last residue. The order of the fields is V gene, CDR3 protein.

v_call: TRBV5-1
cdr3_aa: CASSTDRGTYNSPLHF

v_call: TRBV2
cdr3_aa: CASSEALEHYEQYF

v_call: TRBV11-3
cdr3_aa: CASLGTSDSDEQFF

v_call: TRBV7-7
cdr3_aa: CASTTGLAGTNTGELFF

v_call: TRBV9
cdr3_aa: CASSVGPLSYNEQFF

v_call: TRBV2
cdr3_aa: CASRGESNEQFF

v_call: TRBV7-2
cdr3_aa: CASSSGLSYEQYF

v_call: TRBV18
cdr3_aa: CASSSGQGGVQPQHF

v_call: TRBV14
cdr3_aa: CASSSWTGEAFF

v_call: TRBV9
cdr3_aa: CASSVALAGTEQFF